Listed below are T cell receptor beta chains from one sample, sequenced in a study of Graves' ophthalmopathy and Graves' hyperthyroidism. TCRdb itself ran the multiplex PCR reads through MiXCR, one entry per CDR3 protein. The sample shows more than 40,000 distinct CDR3 sequences, around 48% of them seen only once. The sequenced sample was peripheral blood. The receptors stem from an adult man with Graves' ophthalmopathy. CDR3s include the opening cysteine and the closing phenylalanine or tryptophan. A D gene is named only where the DNA matches it firmly. The size entry is marked missing in some rows and otherwise reads once, few, many or a size class.

TRBJ1-1 . . TRBV15 CATSIRRDPNTEAFF TGTGCCACCAGCATCCGCAGGGACCCGAACACTGAAGCTTTCTTT
TRBJ2-1 . TRBD2 TRBV7-2 CASSVTSGGALFF TGTGCCAGCAGCGTAACTAGCGGGGGGGCATTGTTCTTC
TRBJ2-2 . . TRBV7-2 CASSLGSGSNTGELFF TGTGCCAGCAGCTTAGGGTCAGGGTCCAACACCGGGGAGCTGTTTTTT
TRBJ1-1 . . TRBV19 CASRQAGAEAFF TGTGCCAGTAGACAGGCTGGCGCTGAAGCTTTCTTT
TRBJ2-7 . TRBD1 TRBV20-1 CSAAHRDRGSEQYF TGCAGTGCTGCACACCGGGACAGGGGATCCGAGCAGTACTTC
TRBJ1-3 . . TRBV11-2 CASSQQGYSGNTIYF TGTGCCAGCAGCCAACAGGGCTACTCTGGAAACACCATATATTTT
TRBJ2-7 . TRBD2 TRBV7-2 CASSSGLAGGPKKEQYF TGTGCCAGCAGCTCAGGACTAGCGGGAGGGCCTAAGAAAGAGCAGTACTTC
TRBJ2-1 . TRBD2 TRBV20-1 CSARDGTSGTYNEQFF TGCAGTGCTAGAGATGGGACTAGCGGGACCTACAATGAGCAGTTCTTC
TRBJ2-7 . TRBD1 TRBV5-4 CASRQTGGGYEQYF TGTGCCAGCAGGCAGACAGGGGGCGGGTACGAGCAGTACTTC
TRBJ1-1 many TRBD1 TRBV27 CASRDRDTEAFF TGTGCCAGCAGGGACAGGGACACTGAAGCTTTCTTT
TRBJ1-5 . . TRBV5-1 CASSAGLAGPADTQHF TGCGCCAGCAGCGCGGGACTAGCGGGCCCCGCAGATACGCAGCATTTT
TRBJ2-2 . TRBD2 TRBV9 CASSVGGGLFF TGTGCCAGCAGCGTCGGCGGGGGGCTGTTTTTT
TRBJ2-7 . . TRBV5-8 CASSLALEGLHEQYF TGTGCCAGCAGCTTGGCTCTAGAAGGGCTCCACGAGCAGTACTTC
TRBJ1-2 . . TRBV7-8 CASSLARDGDYGYTF TGTGCCAGCAGCTTAGCTAGAGACGGAGACTATGGCTACACCTTC
TRBJ2-1 many . TRBV7-9 CASSLDGAYNEQFF TGTGCCAGCAGCTTAGATGGCGCCTACAATGAGCAGTTCTTC
TRBJ1-4 many . TRBV19 CASSVNSGSTNEKLFF TGTGCCAGTAGTGTAAACTCAGGGTCGACTAATGAAAAACTGTTTTTT
TRBJ2-3 many TRBD2 TRBV6-2/TRBV6-3 CASSYSLAGITDTQYF TGTGCCAGCAGTTATTCTCTAGCGGGGATCACAGATACGCAGTATTTT
TRBJ1-4 . . TRBV20-1 CSALAGGREKLFF TGCAGTGCTCTAGCGGGGGGCAGAGAAAAACTGTTTTTT
TRBJ1-2 many . TRBV7-9 CASRSGGGSHGYTF TGTGCCAGCAGATCTGGTGGGGGGTCCCATGGCTACACCTTC
TRBJ1-2 . . TRBV20-1 CSARSLNRGTENYGYTF TGCAGTGCTAGATCCCTAAATAGGGGGACTGAAAACTATGGCTACACCTTC
TRBJ2-1 . . TRBV7-9 CASSFRLATYSEQFF TGTGCCAGCAGCTTCAGGCTAGCGACCTACAGTGAGCAGTTCTTC
TRBJ2-7 medium-sized . TRBV10-3 CAISGDRSYEQYF TGTGCCATCAGTGGAGACAGATCCTACGAGCAGTACTTC
TRBJ2-1 . . TRBV28 CASSLVVRTDNEQFF TGTGCCAGCAGTTTAGTGGTCAGGACAGACAATGAGCAGTTCTTC
TRBJ2-7 . TRBD2 TRBV5-4 CASGSSGYDEQYF TGTGCCAGCGGCTCTAGCGGGTATGACGAGCAGTACTTC
TRBJ2-7 . . TRBV6-6 CASGPPYQGRGNEQYF TGTGCCAGCGGTCCTCCCTACCAGGGCAGGGGAAACGAGCAGTACTTC